This entry lists 11 T cell receptor beta chains sequenced from one sample in a study of Graves' ophthalmopathy and Graves' hyperthyroidism. RNA transcripts were the source from which TCR beta CDR3 regions were amplified. Second-round multiplex PCR came after first-round RT-PCR with HTBI primers. TCRdb analysed the multiplex PCR reads with MiXCR anew, one entry per CDR3 protein. The table includes about 210,000 distinct CDR3 sequences, less than 30% detected once. The sample was peripheral blood. These receptors originate from a man between 45 and 60 years old with Graves' ophthalmopathy.

This clonotype appeared many times. CDR3 region: CASSLPGQATWNTEAFF. The CDR3 DNA sequence: TGTGCCAGCAGCTTGCCGGGACAGGCGACTTGGAACACTGAAGCTTTCTTT. V usage is TRBV11-1 and J usage is TRBJ1-1; 8 bases are shared with TRBD1. This CDR3 is built from 17 residues. Germline CDR1 is SGHAT and CDR2 is FQDESV (reference sequence). V trimming: 3 bases; J trimming: 1 base; junction bases outside the gene matches: 10.

This clonotype was counted at least ten times. This chain uses TRBV12-3 or TRBV12-4 with TRBJ2-2; the D gene could be TRBD1 or TRBD2 (5 bases each). The CDR3 covers 15 residues. The V gene lost 5 bases and the J gene lost 0 bases, with 10 bases spanning the gap. The chain's CDR3 is CASSPGTANTGELFF. In nucleotides, the CDR3 is TGTGCCAGCAGTCCCGGGACCGCGAACACCGGGGAGCTGTTTTTT.

This clonotype was recorded many times. V gene TRBV4-1 combines with J gene TRBJ2-6, with TRBD1 matching 7 bases. CDR3 size: 16 residues. The V and J ends lost 2 bases and 5 bases, in that order; junction bases with no gene match: 6. Germline V CDR1 and CDR2: MGHRA, YSYEKL. The CDR3 sequence is CASSQPRQGRANVLTF. The CDR3 DNA reads TGCGCCAGCAGCCAACCAAGACAGGGAAGGGCCAACGTCCTGACTTTC.

In its sample, this clonotype was seen a few times. A much larger clone differs from this one at a single base, so this may be a read error. The rearrangement uses TRBV20-1 and TRBJ1-1; unclear D gene. The CDR3 is 11 amino acids. The V gene's germline CDR1 is DFQATT and CDR2 SNEGSKA (reference sequence). Deletions cut 2 bases from V and 3 bases from J, with 4 bases between. CDR3 in DNA: TGCAGTGCTAGAAGGCACACTGAAGCTTTCTTT. This codes for CSARRHTEAFF.

The table lists this clonotype with many counts. The chain recombines TRBV12-3 or TRBV12-4 with TRBJ2-2; D gene unclear. Trimming took 7 bases from V and 5 from J, leaving 14 bases between them. This CDR3 comprises 14 residues. The CDR3 DNA is TGTGCCAGCAAACGGGCTTTGGCTACCGGGGAGCTGTTTTTT. This codes for CASKRALATGELFF.

There are many counts of this clonotype. This chain uses TRBV12-5 with TRBJ1-1; 11 bases fit TRBD1. Per the germline V gene, CDR1 is LGHNT and CDR2 is FRNRAP. After removal of 7 bases from V and 6 bases from J, the junction contained 4 bases not matched to a gene. The CDR3 spans 13 residues. The DNA of the CDR3 is TGTGCTAGTGTTTGGGACAGGGGGTCTGAAGCTTTCTTT. It encodes CASVWDRGSEAFF.

The chain combines TRBV7-3 with TRBJ2-7; 12 nucleotides align to TRBD2. Germline CDR1 reads SGHTA; CDR2 reads FQGTGA. CDR3 length: 15 residues. With 1 base clipped from V and 7 bases from J, the junction kept 5 bases outside the gene matches. DNA for the CDR3: TGTGCCAGCAGCTTAATGGCTAGCGGGAGGGAAGAGCAGTACTTC. Protein product: CASSLMASGREEQYF.

This clonotype was detected only a few times. The chain recombines TRBV6-5 with TRBJ1-2; no firm D call. The CDR3 spans 17 residues. Between the trimmed V and J ends, which lost 3 bases and 2 bases, there was a span of 19 bases. Germline values: CDR1 MNHEY, CDR2 SVGAGI. The chain's CDR3 is CASSYASSLNPNYGYTF. Written as DNA, the CDR3 is TGTGCCAGCAGTTATGCATCTTCTCTAAACCCAAACTATGGCTACACCTTC.

This clonotype was seen a handful of times. J is TRBJ2-7 and V is TRBV19; TRBD1 matches 9 bases. The CDR3 is 14 amino acids. CDR1 LNHDA and CDR2 SQIVND come from the germline V gene (reference sequence). The trim removed 1 base at V and 4 bases at J, leaving 2 bases unmatched. The CDR3 DNA reads as TGTGCCAGTAGTATAGGGACAGGGGAGTACGAGCAGTACTTC. It encodes CASSIGTGEYEQYF.

This chain joins TRBV27 and TRBJ2-7; TRBD2 is a possible D gene (6 bases). The CDR3 runs 16 residues. With 0 bases removed from V and 3 bases from J, the gap between germline ends came to 15 bases. The germline V gene has CDR1 MNHEY and CDR2 SMNVEV (reference sequence). The CDR3, as DNA: TGTGCCAGCAGTTTATCGAGGGGATGGGGGGTCTACGAGCAGTACTTC. It encodes CASSLSRGWGVYEQYF.

This clonotype was observed many times. J is TRBJ1-1 and V is TRBV30; TRBD1 matches at 9 bases. Germline CDR1 reads GTSNPN; CDR2 reads SVGIG (reference sequence). This CDR3 has 15 amino acids. J was trimmed by 5 bases and V by 0 bases; bases with no gene match: 7. The chain's CDR3 is CAWSVVGQGWTEAFF. In DNA form, the CDR3 reads TGTGCCTGGAGTGTTGTCGGACAGGGGTGGACTGAAGCTTTCTTT.